Given below is one T cell receptor (beta chain) in context. The sample is drawn from a study of blood T cell repertoires in COVID-19. V lost 7 bases and J lost 6; bases outside the gene matches: 10. CDR3 length: 14 amino acids. From germline, CDR1 is LNHDA and CDR2 SQIVND (reference sequence). As handled by the study authors: Amplification with reference gene primers provided the estimates of nucleated cell counts. Libraries were prepared by immunoSEQ multiplex PCR; TCRdb keeps only in-frame clonotypes and omits some of them. The DNA gave D and trimming, while V, J and clone size come from that table. The repertoire consists of more than 200,000 clones, with about nine tenths occurring once and the leading ten covering 7% to 8.5%.

The chain links TRBV19 to TRBJ2-7, with 9 bases lining up with TRBD1. The specimen was PBMCs or T cells enriched from blood (not recorded which). The sequence came from a man aged 25-45 years in a cohort exposed to, infected with or recovered from COVID-19 (not recorded which). CDR3 in DNA: TGTGCCAGTAATTCCGGGACAGGGCTCAGCGAGCAGTACTTC. Translating gives CASNSGTGLSEQYF.